This entry is about one T cell receptor beta chain. The antigen remains unidentified. Donors uniformly comprised healthy Caucasians. One entry per CDR3 protein results from TCRdb running MiXCR on the 5' RACE reads. The profile shows around 500,000 distinct CDR3 sequences, 13% to 15% of them singletons. The data were taken from a study of identical twins. Study-level results: Out-of-frame alpha sequences shared by twins showed excess low generation probability.

This CDR3 has 16 residues. CDR1 MNHEY and CDR2 SMNVEV come from the germline V gene (reference sequence). The junction had 7 bases not matched to a gene; V was cut back by 4 bases and J by 4 bases. The sample was also linked to a second study, of yellow fever vaccine responses in identical twins.

The TCR originated in a woman aged 18 to 35 in good health. The V call is TRBV27, the J call TRBJ2-1; 10 positions agree with TRBD2. The material sequenced was CD4+ T cells sorted from blood. The CDR3 nucleotides read TGTGCCAGCAGTTCGATAGCGGGAGGTCGTTACAATGAGCAGTTCTTC. Translation gives CASSSIAGGRYNEQFF.